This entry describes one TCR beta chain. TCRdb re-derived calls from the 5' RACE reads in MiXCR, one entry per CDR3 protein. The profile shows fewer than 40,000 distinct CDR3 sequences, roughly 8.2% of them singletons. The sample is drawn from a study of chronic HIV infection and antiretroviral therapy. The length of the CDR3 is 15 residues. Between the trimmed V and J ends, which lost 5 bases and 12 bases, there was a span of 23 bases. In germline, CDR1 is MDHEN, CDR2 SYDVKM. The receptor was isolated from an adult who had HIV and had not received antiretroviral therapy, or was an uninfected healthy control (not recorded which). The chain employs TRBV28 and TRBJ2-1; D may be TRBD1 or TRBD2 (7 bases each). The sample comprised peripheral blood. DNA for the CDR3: TGTGCCAGCAGTCCGACAGGGTGGCGAGCGGGACGGCAGTTCTTC. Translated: CASSPTGWRAGRQFF.